These T cell receptor beta chains were read from a single sample in a study of shared clonotypes between healthy human individuals. Profiled with immunoSEQ multiplex PCR; TCRdb holds only in-frame clones, not every one. This sample has approximately 530,000 clones, with 90% to 96% found just once. The sample comprised naive CD4+ T cells sorted from blood. The receptors were sampled from a woman in her thirties in good health. Each CDR3 is given with its conserved first and last residue. A D gene is named only where the DNA matches it firmly. Clone size is shown for a subset of rows, as once, few, many or a class of expanded clone.

d_gene	j_gene	v_gene	abundance	len	CDR3nt	CDR3aa
.	TRBJ1-5	TRBV7-2	.	13	TGTGCCAGCAGACGCACCTTACAGGGTCCCCAGCATTTT	CASRRTLQGPQHF
.	TRBJ1-5	TRBV28	.	16	TGTGCCAGCGGGGGCGCAGGAGATTATAGCAATCAGCCCCAGCATTTT	CASGGAGDYSNQPQHF
TRBD2	TRBJ2-1	TRBV7-9	.	15	TGTGCCAGCAGCTACACTAGCGGGAATATAAATGAGCAGTTCTTC	CASSYTSGNINEQFF
TRBD1	TRBJ1-5	TRBV7-2	once	14	TGTGCCAGCGGTACGGGGGACAGGTCCCAGCCCCAGCATTTT	CASGTGDRSQPQHF
.	TRBJ1-2	TRBV6-5	.	14	TGTGCCAGCAGTTATATCGGCGTCGGCTATGGCTACACCTTC	CASSYIGVGYGYTF
.	TRBJ1-5	TRBV7-9	few	15	TGTGCCAGCAGCTTAGCTGGGGTGGGGAATCAGCCCCAGCATTTT	CASSLAGVGNQPQHF
TRBD1	TRBJ1-5	TRBV19	once	13	TGTGCCAGTAGGGGACAGGGAGATCAGCCCCAGCATTTT	CASRGQGDQPQHF
TRBD1	TRBJ2-1	TRBV5-1	.	15	TGCGCCAGCAGCTTGGTTCGGACAGGGGGCAATGAGCAGTTCTTC	CASSLVRTGGNEQFF
.	TRBJ2-7	TRBV19	.	13	TGTGCCAGTAGCGGGACGTTAGACCCGAGACAGTACTTC	CASSGTLDPRQYF
.	TRBJ2-1	TRBV10-3	.	12	TGTGCCATCAGTGAGCATGGCAATGAGCAGTTCTTC	CAISEHGNEQFF
.	TRBJ1-2	TRBV5-4	.	15	TGTGCCAGCAGCTACGGGACGGATACTAACTATGGCTACACCTTC	CASSYGTDTNYGYTF
.	TRBJ2-2	TRBV28	.	15	TGTGCCAGCAGCTATCTAGGGGCGAACACCGGGGAGCTGTTTTTT	CASSYLGANTGELFF
.	TRBJ1-1	TRBV19	.	12	TGTGCCAGTGGCCTCGGACGGACTGAAGCTTTCTTT	CASGLGRTEAFF
.	TRBJ1-5	TRBV28	.	14	TGTGCCAGCAGTGGAGGACAGACTCATCAGCCCCAGCATTTT	CASSGGQTHQPQHF
.	TRBJ1-1	TRBV28	.	13	TGTGCCAGCATCCGGACACCGAACACTGAAGCTTTCTTT	CASIRTPNTEAFF
TRBD1	TRBJ1-6	TRBV19	.	16	TGTGCCAGTAGTCCCCGGACAGGGTTCTATAATTCACCCCTCCACTTT	CASSPRTGFYNSPLHF
TRBD1	TRBJ1-2	TRBV18	few	15	TGTGCCAGCTCACCCCCAGGGGGCCAGGGGTATGGCTACACCTTC	CASSPPGGQGYGYTF
.	TRBJ2-7	TRBV6-5	.	13	TGTGCCAGCAGCCCACGGGAAATCTCCGAGCAGTACTTC	CASSPREISEQYF
.	TRBJ2-2	TRBV28	.	16	TGTGCCAGCAGTTTATGGGGAGACTATACCACCCGGGAGCTGTTTTTT	CASSLWGDYTTRELFF
TRBD2	TRBJ2-7	TRBV5-6	.	17	TGTGCCAGCAGCTTGTTGACCCCGGGACTAGCGGAATACGAGCAGTACTTC	CASSLLTPGLAEYEQYF
.	TRBJ2-5	TRBV4-2	.	14	TGTGCCAGCAGTCGGGACTTCAGTCAAGAGACCCAGTACTTC	CASSRDFSQETQYF
.	TRBJ1-1	TRBV6-5	.	14	TGTGCCAGCAGTTATCGGTTTGGGAGGACTGAAGCTTTCTTT	CASSYRFGRTEAFF
.	TRBJ1-3	TRBV6-6	.	16	TGTGCCAGCAGTTACGATAGTTCAGGCTCTGGAAACACCATATATTTT	CASSYDSSGSGNTIYF
.	TRBJ1-5	TRBV28	.	16	TGTGCCAGCAATCCCGGGACCCAGGGCGGCAATCAGCCCCAGCATTTT	CASNPGTQGGNQPQHF
TRBD2	TRBJ2-7	TRBV15	.	15	TGTGCCACCGCAGACAAGACTAGCGGTAGCTACGAGCAGTACTTC	CATADKTSGSYEQYF
TRBD1	TRBJ1-1	TRBV18	.	13	TGTGCCAGCTCATCCCGGGACAGGGCAGAAGCTTTCTTT	CASSSRDRAEAFF
.	TRBJ1-2	TRBV7-9	.	15	TGTGCCAGCAGCTTACATGTGGGGCCGGTCTATGGCTACACCTTC	CASSLHVGPVYGYTF
TRBD1	TRBJ1-2	TRBV28	.	14	TGTGCCAGCACTGCTGTGGGACAGGGAAATGGCTACACCTTC	CASTAVGQGNGYTF
.	TRBJ2-5	TRBV19	.	14	TGTGCCAGTAAGGCAGGGTCAGGTTGGGAGACCCAGTACTTC	CASKAGSGWETQYF
TRBD1	TRBJ1-3	TRBV30	.	17	TGTGCCTGGACCAGCTGGGGACAGGCTAACTCTGGAAACACCATATATTTT	CAWTSWGQANSGNTIYF
TRBD1	TRBJ2-7	TRBV2	.	13	TGTGCCAGCACCGGACAGGGGAGCTACGAGCAGTACTTC	CASTGQGSYEQYF
.	TRBJ2-7	TRBV2	few	14	TGTGCCAGCAGTCTCGAGGGGCGCTCCTACGAGCAGTACTTC	CASSLEGRSYEQYF
TRBD1	TRBJ2-1	TRBV13	once	15	TGTGCCAGCAGCCCACGGGGACAGGGGTCAGGACGTGTGTTCTTC	CASSPRGQGSGRVFF
TRBD1	TRBJ2-2	TRBV11-1	.	14	TGTGCCAGCAGCTATCAGGGGGCGCCCGGGGAGCTGTTTTTT	CASSYQGAPGELFF
.	TRBJ2-7	TRBV20-1	.	10	TGCAGTGCTGGAAATTTCGAGCAGTACTTC	CSAGNFEQYF
.	TRBJ1-1	TRBV5-1	.	19	TGCGCCAGCAGCTTGGAAGTTGGGGTAGGGTCATTTCTGAACACTGAAGCTTTCTTT	CASSLEVGVGSFLNTEAFF
.	TRBJ2-2	TRBV18	.	14	TGTGCCAGCTCACCACCGGCCCCATCGAGGGAGCTGTTTTTT	CASSPPAPSRELFF
.	TRBJ1-2	TRBV5-1	once	15	TGCGCCAGCAGCTTCTCCGGGACGGTCAACTATGGCTACACCTTC	CASSFSGTVNYGYTF
.	TRBJ1-2	TRBV28	.	14	TGTGCCAGCAGTTCCAATCCTCGGGGTTATGGCTACACCTTC	CASSSNPRGYGYTF
.	TRBJ2-4	TRBV4-1	.	15	TGCGCCAGCAGCCCAGGGGTGCTAGCCAAAAACATTCAGTACTTC	CASSPGVLAKNIQYF
.	TRBJ2-7	TRBV10-1	.	13	TGCGCCAGCAGTGAGTCGATCGGGAGCGAGCAGTACTTC	CASSESIGSEQYF
.	TRBJ1-1	TRBV25-1	.	12	TGTGCCAGCAGGGCCCCAAACACTGAAGCTTTCTTT	CASRAPNTEAFF
.	TRBJ1-1	TRBV7-7	.	13	TGTGCCAGCAGCGTGGACTTGAACACTGAAGCTTTCTTT	CASSVDLNTEAFF
.	TRBJ2-7	TRBV4-2	.	16	TGTGCCAGCAGCCAAGATATCACGGAATACTATTACGAGCAGTACTTC	CASSQDITEYYYEQYF
TRBD2	TRBJ2-1	TRBV5-6	.	14	TGTGCCAGCGGAGCGGGAGAAAGAGGCTATGAGCAGTTCTTC	CASGAGERGYEQFF